Shown below are 17 T cell receptor beta chains from a single sample sequenced in a study of T cells in Graves' hyperthyroidism and ophthalmopathy. Amplified TCR beta CDR3 regions derived from RNA transcripts. HTBI primers were employed in a first-round RT-PCR of the TCR CDR3. One entry per CDR3 protein, called by TCRdb with MiXCR from the multiplex PCR reads. The data contain 550,000 to 700,000 distinct CDR3 sequences, over 12% of them singletons. The sample consisted of blood. Every receptor here comes from a middle-aged woman with Graves' ophthalmopathy.

This clonotype has only a few counts. The gene calls are TRBV6-2 or TRBV6-3 and TRBJ1-1, with a tentative D call TRBD1 (5 bases). The CDR3 runs to 16 residues. V dropped 6 bases and J dropped 5 bases, with 22 bases sitting between them. The V gene's germline CDR1 is MNHEY and CDR2 SVGEGT. The CDR3 DNA sequence: TGTGCCAGCAGGCGTGCCGGGGACCTTAGTTTTACTGAAGCTTTCTTT. This gives the protein CASRRAGDLSFTEAFF.

The table lists this clonotype with many counts. V and J are TRBV11-3 and TRBJ2-2, with 11 positions matching TRBD2. Per the germline V gene, CDR1 is SGHNT and CDR2 is YENEEA. With V trimmed by 5 bases and J by 6 bases, 5 bases remained unmatched. The CDR3 sequence is 15 residues long. DNA of the CDR3: TGTGCCAGCAGCGAACTAGCGGGAGCCCCCGGGGAGCTGTTTTTT. It is translated as CASSELAGAPGELFF. The full variable domain, in which reference TRBV11-3 and TRBJ2-2 provide the parts outside the CDR3, is EAGVVQSPRYKIIEKKQPVAFWCNPISGHNTLYWYLQNLGQGPELLIRYENEEAVDDSQLPKDRFSAERLKGVDSTLKIQPAELGDSAVYLCASSELAGAPGELFFGEGSRLTVL.

This clonotype occurred many times. A read error may produce the germline difference seen at one junction end. The V call is TRBV25-1, the J call TRBJ2-7, with D possibly being TRBD2 (6 bases). Germline V gives CDR1 MGHDK, CDR2 SYGVNS. The CDR3 runs 14 residues. CDR3 DNA sequence: TGTGCCAGCAGTGCTACGGGAGCCTCCTCCGAGCAGTACTTC. It specifies CASSATGASSEQYF.

This clonotype was detected many times. CDR3 sequence: CSARDGGQGVEAFF. In nucleotides, the CDR3 is TGCAGTGCTAGAGATGGTGGACAGGGGGTTGAAGCTTTCTTT. The V and J genes are TRBV20-1 and TRBJ1-1; 10 positions agree with TRBD1. The CDR3 consists of 14 residues. The germline V gene encodes CDR1 DFQATT and CDR2 SNEGSKA (reference sequence). V gave up 0 bases and J gave up 7 bases; unmatched junction bases: 5.

This clonotype has more than one count but fewer than ten. This chain connects TRBV18 to TRBJ1-1; no definite D call. V dropped 6 bases and J dropped 1 base, with 15 bases sitting between them. The CDR3 consists of 15 residues. CDR1 is KGHSH and CDR2 is LQKENI in the germline V gene. CDR3 loop: CASSPSLEQNTEAFF. CDR3 in DNA: TGTGCCAGCTCTCCGAGCCTTGAACAGAACACTGAAGCTTTCTTT.

V usage is TRBV6-1 and J usage is TRBJ2-7, with D uncertain. The V end lost 5 bases, the J end lost 12 bases, and 20 bases lay between the germline ends. Germline CDR1 is MNHNS and CDR2 is SASEGT. The length of the CDR3 is 13 residues. The CDR3, as DNA: TGTGCCAGCAGTCAACATCGGACCAGCCGCGGGTACTTC. Residues: CASSQHRTSRGYF.

This clonotype came up a few times. The J gene is TRBJ2-2, the V gene TRBV29-1; D gene unclear. The CDR3 spans 13 residues. Trimming pared 5 bases from V and 5 bases from J, leaving 12 bases between. In germline, CDR1 is SQVTM, CDR2 ANQGSEA. This CDR3 reads CSVIESGTGELFF. The CDR3 nucleotides read TGCAGCGTTATAGAAAGTGGGACCGGGGAGCTGTTTTTT.

In the case of this clonotype: Just one base apart from a much larger clone, this may be a read error. The chain combines TRBV3-1 with TRBJ1-2; 9 bases fit TRBD1. CDR1 and CDR2 (germline): LGHDT, YNNKEL (reference sequence). V shed 0 bases and J 7 bases; nucleotides not matched to a gene: 0. The CDR3 runs to 13 residues. The DNA for the CDR3 is TGTGCCAGCAGCCAAGAGGACAGGGGTGGCTACACCTTC. Translation: CASSQEDRGGYTF.

The V and J genes are TRBV6-1 and TRBJ2-3, with 7 nucleotides matching TRBD2. V shed 3 bases, J shed 7 bases, and the junction held 7 bases outside the gene matches. The CDR3 runs to 14 residues. Germline V gene lookup returns CDR1 MNHNS and CDR2 SASEGT. CDR3 sequence (DNA): TGTGCCAGCAGTGATGGGGGGGGGGGAAATACGCAGTATTTT. Its translation: CASSDGGGGNTQYF.

V usage is TRBV9 and J usage is TRBJ1-6; TRBD1 is a possible D gene (5 bases). The V end lost 2 bases, the J end lost 8 bases, and 14 bases lay between the germline ends. CDR1 SGDLS and CDR2 YYNGEE come from the germline V gene. CDR3 size: 15 residues. The CDR3, as DNA: TGTGCCAGCAGCGTGGGGGGGAGTGCGGATTCACCCCTCCACTTT. Translated: CASSVGGSADSPLHF.

This clonotype was picked up a small number of times. This chain uses TRBV6-1 with TRBJ1-5; 7 bases are shared with TRBD1. Unmatched junction bases numbered 5, after V lost 6 bases and J lost 3 bases. Germline assignment: CDR1 MNHNS and CDR2 SASEGT. The CDR3 length is 14 residues. In nucleotides, the CDR3 is TGTGCCAGCAGGGAACAGGGGTACAATCAGCCCCAGCATTTT. It is translated as CASREQGYNQPQHF.

There are a few counts of this clonotype. CDR3 protein: CASSSWHPTRFYEQYF. In nucleotides, the CDR3 is TGTGCCAGCAGTTCTTGGCACCCGACTAGATTCTACGAGCAGTACTTC. The V and J genes are TRBV27 and TRBJ2-7, with D tentatively TRBD2 (6 bases). The V and J ends lost 4 bases and 3 bases respectively, with 19 bases between them. Germline CDR1 and CDR2: MNHEY and SMNVEV (reference sequence). This CDR3 has 16 residues.

There are a few counts of this clonotype. This chain uses TRBV18 with TRBJ2-2; the D is unclear. Trimming took off 6 bases at V and 9 bases at J, with 17 bases between the two ends. The CDR3 is 14 residues long. Germline CDR1 reads KGHSH; CDR2 reads LQKENI. DNA for the CDR3: TGTGCCAGCTCCTCGACCCTCTCAAATCGGGAGCTGTTTTTT. This encodes CASSSTLSNRELFF.

A note on this clonotype: A much bigger clone sits one base away, suggesting this may be a read error. The V and J genes are TRBV7-2 and TRBJ1-4; tentative D call: TRBD1 (6 bases). Germline CDR1 is SGHTA and CDR2 is FQGNSA. This CDR3 has 18 amino acids. The CDR3 coding sequence is TGTGCCAGCAGCCTACGCAGGGGTAGGGGGTCAACTAATGAAGAACTGTTTTTT. Amino acid sequence: CASSLRRGRGSTNEELFF.

This clonotype was recorded at least ten times. The chain has TRBV27 and TRBJ2-5; 7 bases map to TRBD2. The germline gives CDR1 MNHEY, CDR2 SMNVEV (reference sequence). Unmatched junction bases numbered 4, after V lost 7 bases and J lost 2 bases. This CDR3 is built from 13 residues. CDR3 DNA sequence: TGTGCCAGCACCAGGGAGGGACAAGAGACCCAGTACTTC. Its translation is CASTREGQETQYF.

Comment on this clonotype: This could be a read error, since a much larger clone is one nucleotide away. V gene TRBV2 combines with J gene TRBJ2-7, with 7 bases that match TRBD2. Germline CDR1 reads SNHLY; CDR2 reads FYNNEI. CDR3 size: 11 residues. The CDR3: CASRRTSEHYF. DNA for the CDR3: TGTGCCAGCAGACGCACTAGCGAGCATTACTTC.

In this sample, this clonotype turned up many times. The CDR3 is CASAGTGLLGFSNQPQHF. In nucleotides, the CDR3 is TGTGCCAGCGCCGGGACAGGGCTTTTGGGATTTAGCAATCAGCCCCAGCATTTT. The gene calls are TRBV28 and TRBJ1-5; 9 bases line up with TRBD1. Germline V gene lookup returns CDR1 MDHEN and CDR2 SYDVKM. V trimming: 8 bases; J trimming: 0 bases; junction bases outside the gene matches: 14. CDR3 length: 18 amino acids.